One and the same sample provided the 15 T cell receptor beta chains below, sequenced in a study of human T cells and chemical hapten exposure (dated by TCRdb to the early 2020s). This specimen's time point label, per the study, means: patch test 1, 2 weeks after DPC sensitization. Read against the paper, the sample's treatment or condition label means: therapeutic diphenylcyclopropenone sensitization with weekly scalp DPC. Library creation used RACE. Instrument on record: NextSeq 500. TCRdb cleaned the public reads at Q25 with fastp, built clones with MiXCR and kept in-frame beta chains. Rows matching on CDR3 protein sequence are summarized as one entry with the most common DNA and genes. Recorded for this sample are about 120,000 distinct CDR3 sequences; approximately 14% of them occurred a single time. About 0.85% of the sample is in the top ten clones. The sample was whole blood, taken in connection with sensitization to the hapten diphenylcyclopropenone (DPC). These receptors originate from a man between 18 and 29 years old with alopecia areata. Some clones in this sample may be carry-over from other donors' samples.

The chain employs TRBV5-5 and TRBJ2-2; D could derive from TRBD1 or TRBD2 (5 bases each). The CDR3 has 17 amino acids. Per germline, CDR1 SGHKS and CDR2 YYEKEE (reference sequence). V lost 2 bases to trimming and J lost 0 bases, with 14 bases between them. CDR3: CASSLIYGATNTGELFF. The CDR3 nucleotides are TGTGCCAGCAGCTTAATTTACGGGGCTACGAACACCGGGGAGCTGTTTTTT. Together with reference TRBV5-5 and TRBJ2-2, the CDR3 gives the full variable domain: DAGVTQSPTHLIKTRGQQVTLRCSPISGHKSVSWYQQVLGQGPQFIFQYYEKEERGRGNFPDRFSARQFPNYSSELNVNALLLGDSALYLCASSLIYGATNTGELFFGEGSRLTVL.

The chain uses TRBV3-1 and TRBJ2-1; weak D call: TRBD1 (6 bases). The CDR3 contains 17 residues. Germline V gives CDR1 LGHDT, CDR2 YNNKEL (reference sequence). V lost 4 bases and J lost 1, with 17 bases in between. The CDR3 loop is CASSPKGWGLSYNEQFF. In nucleotides, the CDR3 is TGTGCCAGCAGCCCCAAAGGTTGGGGGCTGTCCTACAATGAGCAGTTCTTC.

The V and J genes are TRBV20-1 and TRBJ1-1; D unclear. Germline V lookup: CDR1 DFQATT, CDR2 SNEGSKA (reference sequence). V lost 0 bases and J lost 6, with 8 bases in between. The CDR3 length is 12 residues. CDR3 coding DNA: TGCAGTGCTAGAGATGGGTACCCTGAAGCTTTCTTT. It codes for CSARDGYPEAFF.

This clonotype was seen only a few times. The chain has TRBV14 and TRBJ2-1; 7 bases are shared with TRBD2. Germline V gene lookup returns CDR1 SGHDN and CDR2 FVKESK. CDR3 length equals 16 residues. The ends lost 0 bases at V and 4 bases at J; junction bases unmatched: 6. The CDR3 sequence is CASSQDWLAEYNEQFF. The CDR3, as DNA: TGTGCCAGCAGCCAAGATTGGCTAGCGGAGTACAATGAGCAGTTCTTC.

This clonotype has just a few counts. This chain connects TRBV4-3 to TRBJ1-3; weak D call: TRBD1 (6 bases). V was trimmed by 3 bases and J by 0 bases, leaving 9 bases between them. This CDR3 is 15 amino acids long. The germline CDR1 and CDR2 sequences are LGHNA and YSLEER. This chain's CDR3 is CASSQGAFSGNTIYF. In nucleotides, the CDR3 is TGCGCCAGCAGCCAGGGGGCTTTCTCTGGAAACACCATATATTTT.

V usage is TRBV10-1 and J usage is TRBJ1-1, with TRBD1 matching over 7 bases. This CDR3 is built from 15 residues. Germline values: CDR1 WNHNN, CDR2 SYGVQD (reference sequence). Unmatched junction bases numbered 5, after V lost 3 bases and J lost 1 base. The CDR3 region has the DNA TGCGCCAGCAGTGACACAGGGGATAGGAACACTGAAGCTTTCTTT. Residues: CASSDTGDRNTEAFF.

The chain employs TRBV7-6 and TRBJ2-3; 11 nucleotides match TRBD2. This CDR3 comprises 15 residues. V lost 0 bases to trimming and J lost 8 bases; unmatched junction nucleotides: 4. Germline V CDR1 and CDR2: SGHVS, FNYEAQ. The CDR3 coding sequence is TGTGCCAGCAGCTTAGCGTTTAGCGGGGGGGCTACGCAGTATTTT. This translates into CASSLAFSGGATQYF.

This clonotype was seen a few times. This chain connects TRBV6-5 to TRBJ1-6; D ambiguous. Germline lookup yields CDR1 MNHEY and CDR2 SVGAGI. The CDR3 extends over 14 amino acids. The V and J ends lost 5 bases and 2 bases respectively, with 7 bases between them. The chain's CDR3 is CASSMVAYNSPLHF. In nucleotides, the CDR3 is TGTGCCAGCAGTATGGTCGCCTATAATTCACCCCTCCACTTT.

The rearrangement links TRBV5-1 to TRBJ2-3; 14 nucleotides line up with TRBD2. With V trimmed by 4 bases and J by 2 bases, 9 bases remained unmatched. CDR1 SGHRS and CDR2 YFSETQ come from the germline V gene. This CDR3 has 18 residues. CDR3 in DNA: TGCGCCAGCAGCAAGGGACTAGCGGGGGAGCTACCCACAGATACGCAGTATTTT. This codes for CASSKGLAGELPTDTQYF. Using reference TRBV5-1 and TRBJ2-3 for the parts outside the CDR3, the full variable domain is KAGVTQTPRYLIKTRGQQVTLSCSPISGHRSVSWYQQTPGQGLQFLFEYFSETQRNKGNFPGRFSGRQFSNSRSEMNVSTLELGDSALYLCASSKGLAGELPTDTQYFGPGTRLTVL.

The chain combines TRBV3-1 with TRBJ2-1; D not resolved. The CDR3 totals 14 residues. Trimming cost V 4 bases and J 2 bases, with 9 bases left between them. The germline V gene has CDR1 LGHDT and CDR2 YNNKEL (reference sequence). This chain's CDR3 is CASSPRGPYNEQFF. The CDR3 nucleotides read TGTGCCAGCAGCCCCCGCGGACCCTACAATGAGCAGTTCTTC.

The sample holds a few counts of this clonotype. The chain couples TRBV10-3 to TRBJ1-1, with D possibly TRBD1 on 5 matching bases. Trimming shortened V by 7 bases and J by 6 bases, and 24 bases separated the two germline ends. The length of the CDR3 is 16 residues. Germline lookup yields CDR1 ENHRY and CDR2 SYGVKD. CDR3 in DNA: TGTGCCATCAAGGGCGAAACCCGGGACTTCAACGCTGAAGCTTTCTTT. Amino acids: CAIKGETRDFNAEAFF.

This chain links TRBV20-1 with TRBJ2-7; D remains unclear. Germline V gene data show CDR1 as DFQATT and CDR2 as SNEGSKA (reference sequence). V was cut by 3 bases and J by 2 bases, with 17 bases left in between. This CDR3 has 15 amino acids. The CDR3 sequence is CSASSSNSPTYEQYF. For the CDR3, the DNA is TGCAGTGCTAGCTCGTCGAACTCACCAACCTACGAGCAGTACTTC.

The V and J genes are TRBV4-1 and TRBJ2-1; either TRBD1 or TRBD2 may fit D (5 bases each). Germline CDR1 reads MGHRA; CDR2 reads YSYEKL. The CDR3 consists of 14 residues. V was cut by 3 bases and J by 12 bases, with 18 bases left in between. CDR3 in amino acids: CASSQGTDGRMQFF. For the CDR3, the DNA is TGCGCCAGCAGCCAGGGGACGGACGGAAGGATGCAGTTCTTC.

The CDR3 loop reads CASSLAGTKYNSPLHF. CDR3 nucleotide sequence: TGTGCCAGCAGCTTAGCAGGCACGAAATATAATTCACCCCTCCACTTT. The chain uses TRBV7-8 and TRBJ1-6; unclear D gene. The germline gives CDR1 SGHVS, CDR2 FQNEAQ. This CDR3 is built from 16 residues. V was cut by 0 bases and J by 4 bases, with 10 bases left in between.

This clonotype showed up just once. This CDR3 is CASSYSNRVGELFF. The CDR3 DNA reads TGTGCCAGCAGTTACTCGAATCGGGTCGGGGAGCTGTTTTTT. V usage is TRBV6-5 and J usage is TRBJ2-2; D gene ambiguous. V was clipped by 0 bases and J by 7 bases, with 9 bases between them. Germline V lookup: CDR1 MNHEY, CDR2 SVGAGI. The CDR3 extends over 14 amino acids.